This is a list of T cell receptor beta chains from one sample in a study of identical twins. TCRdb re-called the 5' RACE reads with MiXCR, one entry per CDR3 protein. The repertoire has about 790,000 distinct CDR3 sequences, 18% of them found once; the top ten carry around 13%. These data were likewise used in another study, on T cells expressing NK-cell markers.

What was sequenced was PBMCs. The receptors derive from a young woman in good health. The CDR3 runs from the conserved cysteine through the conserved F or W. Each record gives: D gene, CDR3 length, V gene, clone size, J gene, CDR3 protein, CDR3 DNA. D genes are given only for firm matches. Clone size is not always given. Where it is, it says once, few, many or a class for expanded clones.

NA,15,TRBV5-1,few,TRBJ2-7,CASSLGGYPFYEQYF,TGCGCCAGCAGCTTGGGAGGATACCCTTTCTACGAGCAGTACTTC
NA,19,TRBV4-3,NA,TRBJ2-1,CASSHPGVGSRFEANEQFF,TGCGCCAGCAGCCATCCGGGCGTAGGAAGTCGGTTTGAGGCGAATGAGCAGTTCTTC
NA,14,TRBV20-1,few,TRBJ2-1,CSAMDLIAYNEQFF,TGCAGTGCCATGGACTTGATCGCCTACAATGAGCAGTTCTTC
NA,15,TRBV28,NA,TRBJ2-3,CASSFLRESTDTQYF,TGTGCCAGCAGTTTTCTCAGAGAAAGCACAGATACGCAGTATTTT
TRBD2,14,TRBV3-1,few,TRBJ2-5,CASSFRLAGETQYF,TGTGCCAGCAGCTTCCGACTAGCGGGGGAGACCCAGTACTTC
TRBD2,16,TRBV5-1,few,TRBJ2-5,CASSAGGTYQGETQYF,TGCGCCAGCAGCGCGGGGGGGACTTACCAAGGAGAGACCCAGTACTTC
NA,14,TRBV14,few,TRBJ2-7,CARPPGKSGYEQYF,TGTGCCAGGCCACCGGGAAAATCCGGTTACGAGCAGTACTTC
NA,14,TRBV12-3/TRBV12-4,few,TRBJ1-2,CASSLPSERYGYTF,TGTGCCAGCAGTCTCCCGAGTGAACGCTATGGCTACACCTTC
NA,15,TRBV20-1,few,TRBJ1-3,CSARDRTATGNTIYF,TGCAGTGCTAGAGATAGGACAGCTACTGGAAACACCATATATTTT
TRBD1,17,TRBV6-1,NA,TRBJ2-7,CASKSGTGTTRTYEQYF,TGTGCCAGCAAGTCCGGGACAGGAACGACAAGAACCTACGAGCAGTACTTC
TRBD2,18,TRBV5-1,many,TRBJ2-1,CASSLTRAGGFSYNEQFF,TGCGCCAGCAGCTTGACGCGAGCGGGGGGGTTCTCCTACAATGAGCAGTTCTTC
NA,16,TRBV4-3,few,TRBJ1-2,CASSPGAGAPNYGYTF,TGCGCCAGCAGCCCAGGGGCCGGAGCACCCAACTATGGCTACACCTTC
TRBD1,14,TRBV20-1,NA,TRBJ1-5,CSANRGMNNQPQHF,TGCAGTGCCAACAGGGGTATGAACAATCAGCCCCAGCATTTT
TRBD1,14,TRBV6-5,few,TRBJ2-1,CASSSSDRGGEQFF,TGTGCCAGCAGTTCCTCTGACAGGGGCGGTGAGCAGTTCTTC
NA,16,TRBV27,NA,TRBJ2-3,CASSLLMSYYTDTQYF,TGTGCCAGCAGTTTGCTTATGTCCTACTACACAGATACGCAGTATTTT
NA,12,TRBV29-1,NA,TRBJ2-7,CSVRDRPYEQYF,TGCAGCGTGAGGGACCGTCCCTACGAGCAGTACTTC
TRBD2,17,TRBV4-2,NA,TRBJ2-2,CASSQDLIGRATGELFF,TGTGCCAGCAGCCAAGATCTGATCGGGAGGGCCACCGGGGAGCTGTTTTTT
NA,14,TRBV20-1,NA,TRBJ2-7,CSASQDSNSYEQYF,TGCAGTGCTAGCCAGGACAGCAACTCCTACGAGCAGTACTTC
NA,14,TRBV5-1,few,TRBJ2-3,CASSLDDSTDTQYF,TGCGCCAGCAGCTTGGATGATAGCACAGATACGCAGTATTTT
TRBD2,17,TRBV14,few,TRBJ2-5,CASSPLGTSGLQETQYF,TGTGCCAGCAGCCCCCTCGGGACTAGCGGCCTCCAAGAGACCCAGTACTTC
TRBD2,16,TRBV9,few,TRBJ2-2,CASSRGVAGRGGELFF,TGTGCCAGCAGCCGAGGAGTAGCGGGGCGGGGCGGGGAGCTGTTTTTT
NA,14,TRBV24-1,few,TRBJ2-1,CATASSSSYNEQFF,TGTGCGACCGCGAGTTCCAGCTCCTACAATGAGCAGTTCTTC
NA,16,TRBV12-3/TRBV12-4,many,TRBJ2-7,CASSSLRDRNHYEQYF,TGTGCCAGCAGTTCCCTCCGGGACCGCAACCACTACGAGCAGTACTTC
NA,12,TRBV7-2,few,TRBJ2-1,CASSLSYDEQFF,TGTGCCAGCAGCTTATCCTACGATGAGCAGTTCTTC
NA,13,TRBV5-6,NA,TRBJ2-4,CASSPGSKNIQYF,TGTGCCAGCAGCCCCGGGTCGAAAAACATTCAGTACTTC
NA,15,TRBV5-1,many,TRBJ2-3,CASSLWGQGTDTQYF,TGCGCCAGCAGCTTGTGGGGACAAGGCACAGATACGCAGTATTTT
NA,15,TRBV7-9,NA,TRBJ2-3,CASSLWDTGTDTQYF,TGTGCCAGCAGCTTGTGGGACACGGGGACAGATACGCAGTATTTT
NA,15,TRBV7-9,NA,TRBJ2-7,CASSFKGQGSYEQYF,TGTGCCAGCAGCTTTAAGGGGCAGGGCTCCTACGAGCAGTACTTC
TRBD1,14,TRBV9,few,TRBJ2-7,CASSDRDRGYEQYF,TGTGCCAGCAGTGACCGGGACAGGGGCTACGAGCAGTACTTC
NA,14,TRBV12-3/TRBV12-4,few,TRBJ1-2,CASRNEGLLYGYTF,TGTGCCAGCAGGAACGAAGGCCTTTTGTATGGCTACACCTTC
TRBD2,14,TRBV19,few,TRBJ2-7,CASSRASGSYEQYF,TGTGCCAGTAGTAGGGCTAGCGGATCCTACGAGCAGTACTTC
NA,13,TRBV12-3/TRBV12-4,few,TRBJ1-1,CASSEDLNTEAFF,TGTGCCAGCAGTGAAGACCTTAACACTGAAGCTTTCTTT
NA,12,TRBV12-3/TRBV12-4,NA,TRBJ1-5,CASSFMGQPQHF,TGTGCCAGCAGTTTCATGGGGCAGCCCCAGCATTTT
TRBD1,16,TRBV6-1,NA,TRBJ1-4,CASSTSRTGQTEKLFF,TGTGCCAGCAGTACCTCCCGGACAGGTCAAACTGAAAAACTGTTTTTT
TRBD2,14,TRBV20-1,few,TRBJ2-3,CSARSGGAADTQYF,TGCAGTGCTCGTAGCGGGGGGGCTGCAGATACGCAGTATTTT
NA,11,TRBV20-1,NA,TRBJ2-5,CSAGNQETQYF,TGCAGTGCGGGCAACCAAGAGACCCAGTACTTC
NA,15,TRBV12-3/TRBV12-4,NA,TRBJ1-6,CASSATTGQPSPLHF,TGTGCCAGCTCCGCGACCACAGGGCAACCTTCACCCCTCCACTTT
TRBD1,13,TRBV10-3,many,TRBJ1-2,CAIRPGQEGGYTF,TGTGCCATCAGGCCGGGACAGGAGGGAGGCTACACCTTC